The entry below describes one T cell receptor (beta chain). Its cognate antigen is unknown. V was shortened by 1 base and J by 3 bases, with 14 bases between the two germline ends. Germline CDR1 and CDR2: SGHKS and YYEKEE (reference sequence). The CDR3 extends over 15 amino acids. This sample stems from a study of chemoradiotherapy in HPV16-positive cancers. Repertoires were sampled repeatedly during chemoradiotherapy. Profiled with immunoSEQ multiplex PCR; TCRdb holds only in-frame clones, not every one. The repertoire holds fewer than 15,000 clones, with just over 90% as singletons. Study-wide points: Candidate HPV-specific clones and E7-related TCR motifs grew in tumor during treatment. Only a couple of HPV16-positive patients supplied the functional HPV-specificity definition.

This specimen was blood, taken from a patient who underwent chemoradiotherapy. The chain couples TRBV5-5 to TRBJ2-7; the D call may be TRBD1 or TRBD2 (5 bases each). This TCR was sampled from a human donor with HPV-associated anogenital cancer. The CDR3: CASSLIGAWGYEQYF. In nucleotides, the CDR3 is TGTGCCAGCAGCTTGATCGGGGCTTGGGGCTACGAGCAGTACTTC.